The entry that follows covers one T cell receptor (beta chain) sequence. Sequencing used immunoSEQ multiplex PCR; TCRdb keeps in-frame clones, though not all of them. Seen here are roughly 150,000 clones, roughly nine tenths observed once, and the top ten hold roughly 4.7%. This sample was included in a study of T cell responses to AZD1222 COVID-19 vaccine. The CDR3 is 17 amino acids. The trim removed 5 bases at V and 6 bases at J, leaving 15 bases unmatched. The germline V gene has CDR1 SGHNT and CDR2 YENEEA. Source: peripheral blood, taken on day 0 of AZD1222 vaccination. The chain carries TRBV11-3 and TRBJ2-2, with 7 bases fitting TRBD2. This TCR derives from an adult in good health. The CDR3 spells CASSQTSGGRRAGELFF. The CDR3 DNA reads as TGTGCCAGCAGCCAAACTTCGGGCGGGAGAAGAGCCGGGGAGCTGTTTTTT.